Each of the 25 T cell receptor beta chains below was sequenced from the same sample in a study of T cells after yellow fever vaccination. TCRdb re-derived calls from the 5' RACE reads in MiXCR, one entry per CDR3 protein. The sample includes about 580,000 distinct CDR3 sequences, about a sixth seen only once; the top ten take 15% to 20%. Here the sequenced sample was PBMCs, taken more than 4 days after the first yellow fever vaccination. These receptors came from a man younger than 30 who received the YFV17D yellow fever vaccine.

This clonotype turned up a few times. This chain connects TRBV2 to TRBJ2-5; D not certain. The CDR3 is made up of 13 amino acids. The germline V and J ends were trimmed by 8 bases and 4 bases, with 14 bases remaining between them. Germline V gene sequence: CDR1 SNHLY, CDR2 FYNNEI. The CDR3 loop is CASSYNRGETQYF. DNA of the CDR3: TGTGCCAGCTCGTATAATCGAGGAGAGACCCAGTACTTC. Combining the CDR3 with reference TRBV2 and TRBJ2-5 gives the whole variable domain EPEVTQTPSHQVTQMGQEVILRCVPISNHLYFYWYRQILGQKVEFLVSFYNNEISEKSEIFDDQFSVERPDGSNFTLKIRSTKLEDSAMYFCASSYNRGETQYFGPGTRLLVL.

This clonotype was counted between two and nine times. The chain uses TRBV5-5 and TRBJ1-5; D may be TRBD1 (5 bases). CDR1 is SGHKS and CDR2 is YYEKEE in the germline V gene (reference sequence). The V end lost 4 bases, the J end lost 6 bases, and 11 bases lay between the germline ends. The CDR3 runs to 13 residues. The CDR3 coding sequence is TGTGCCAGCAGCCTCAGGGTTGGTCAGCCCCAGCATTTT. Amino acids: CASSLRVGQPQHF.

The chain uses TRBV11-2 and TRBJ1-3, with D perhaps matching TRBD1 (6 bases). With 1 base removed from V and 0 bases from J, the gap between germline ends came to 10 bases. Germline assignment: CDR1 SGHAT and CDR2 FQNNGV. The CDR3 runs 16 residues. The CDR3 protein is CASSLGGGLSGNTIYF. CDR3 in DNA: TGTGCCAGCAGCTTAGGCGGGGGCCTCTCTGGAAACACCATATATTTT.

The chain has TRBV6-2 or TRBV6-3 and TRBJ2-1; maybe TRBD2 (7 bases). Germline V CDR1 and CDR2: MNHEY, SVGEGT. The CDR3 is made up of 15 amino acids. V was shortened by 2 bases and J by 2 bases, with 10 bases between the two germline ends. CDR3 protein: CASSYVGGPYNEQFF. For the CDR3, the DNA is TGTGCCAGCAGTTACGTCGGGGGGCCCTACAATGAGCAGTTCTTC.

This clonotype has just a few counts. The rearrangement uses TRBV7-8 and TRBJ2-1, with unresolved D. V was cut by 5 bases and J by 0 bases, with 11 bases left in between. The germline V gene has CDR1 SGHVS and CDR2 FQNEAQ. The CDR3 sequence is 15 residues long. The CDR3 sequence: CASSEDVSSYNEQFF. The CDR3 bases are TGTGCCAGCAGCGAGGACGTCAGCTCCTACAATGAGCAGTTCTTC.

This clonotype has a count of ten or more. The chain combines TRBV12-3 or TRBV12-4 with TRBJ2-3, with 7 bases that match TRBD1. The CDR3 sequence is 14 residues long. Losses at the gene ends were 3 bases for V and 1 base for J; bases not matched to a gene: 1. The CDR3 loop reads CASSFQGGTDTQYF. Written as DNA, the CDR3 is TGTGCCAGCAGTTTTCAGGGGGGCACAGATACGCAGTATTTT.

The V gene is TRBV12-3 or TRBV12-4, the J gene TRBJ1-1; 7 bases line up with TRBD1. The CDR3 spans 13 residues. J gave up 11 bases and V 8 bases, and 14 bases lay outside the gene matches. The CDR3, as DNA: TGTGCCAGCGAGACAGGGACTAGAGGTATGGCTTTCTTT. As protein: CASETGTRGMAFF.

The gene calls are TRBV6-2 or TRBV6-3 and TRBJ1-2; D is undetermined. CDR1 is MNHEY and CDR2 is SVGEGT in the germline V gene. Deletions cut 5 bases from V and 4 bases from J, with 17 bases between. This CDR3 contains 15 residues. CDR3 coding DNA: TGTGCCAGCAGTCCTACAAGGGATATCCGCTATGGCTACACCTTC. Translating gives CASSPTRDIRYGYTF.

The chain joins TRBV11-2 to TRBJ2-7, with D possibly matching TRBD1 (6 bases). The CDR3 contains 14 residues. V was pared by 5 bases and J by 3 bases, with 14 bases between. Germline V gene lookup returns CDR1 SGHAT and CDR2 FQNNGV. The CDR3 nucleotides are TGTGCCAGCAGCCGCCGGGACACGTACTACGAGCAGTACTTC. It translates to CASSRRDTYYEQYF.

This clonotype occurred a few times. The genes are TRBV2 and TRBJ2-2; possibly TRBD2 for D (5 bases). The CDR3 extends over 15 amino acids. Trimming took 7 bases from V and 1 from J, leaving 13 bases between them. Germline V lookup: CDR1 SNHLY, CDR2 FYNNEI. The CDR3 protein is CASTSRSGNTGELFF. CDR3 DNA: TGTGCCAGCACCTCTAGGAGCGGGAACACCGGGGAGCTGTTTTTT.

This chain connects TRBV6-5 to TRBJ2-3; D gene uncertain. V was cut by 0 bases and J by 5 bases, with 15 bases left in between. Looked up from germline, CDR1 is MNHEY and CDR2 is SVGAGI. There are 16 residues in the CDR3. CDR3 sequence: CASSYSNQVPKDTQYF. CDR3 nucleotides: TGTGCCAGCAGTTACTCGAATCAGGTTCCGAAAGATACGCAGTATTTT.

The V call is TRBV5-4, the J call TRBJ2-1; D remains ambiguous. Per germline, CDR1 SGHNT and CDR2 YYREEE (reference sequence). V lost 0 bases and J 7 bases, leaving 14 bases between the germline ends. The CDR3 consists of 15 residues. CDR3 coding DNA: TGTGCCAGCAGCTTGGATGGGCCTAGGCCAAATGAGCAGTTCTTC. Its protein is CASSLDGPRPNEQFF. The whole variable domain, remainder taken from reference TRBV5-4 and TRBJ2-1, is ETGVTQSPTHLIKTRGQQVTLRCSSQSGHNTVSWYQQALGQGPQFIFQYYREEENGRGNFPPRFSGLQFPNYSSELNVNALELDDSALYLCASSLDGPRPNEQFFGPGTRLTVL.

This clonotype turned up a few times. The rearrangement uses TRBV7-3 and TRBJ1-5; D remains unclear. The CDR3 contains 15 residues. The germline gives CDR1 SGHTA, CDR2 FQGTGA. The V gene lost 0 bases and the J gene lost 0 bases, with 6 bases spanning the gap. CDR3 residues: CASSLTGDSNQPQHF. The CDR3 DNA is TGTGCCAGCAGCTTAACAGGAGATAGCAATCAGCCCCAGCATTTT.

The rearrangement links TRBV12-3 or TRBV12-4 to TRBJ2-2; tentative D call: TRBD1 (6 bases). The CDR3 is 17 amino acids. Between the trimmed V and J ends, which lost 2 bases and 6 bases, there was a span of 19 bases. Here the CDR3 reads CASSLLARTAESGELFF. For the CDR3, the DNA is TGTGCCAGCAGTTTACTCGCTAGGACAGCCGAATCCGGGGAGCTGTTTTTT.

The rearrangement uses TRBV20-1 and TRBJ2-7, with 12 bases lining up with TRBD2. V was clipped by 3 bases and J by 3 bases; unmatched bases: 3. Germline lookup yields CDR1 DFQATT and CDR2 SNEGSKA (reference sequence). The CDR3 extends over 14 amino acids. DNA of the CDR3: TGCAGTGCTAGCCGACTAGCGGGGGTCTACGAGCAGTACTTC. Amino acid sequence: CSASRLAGVYEQYF.

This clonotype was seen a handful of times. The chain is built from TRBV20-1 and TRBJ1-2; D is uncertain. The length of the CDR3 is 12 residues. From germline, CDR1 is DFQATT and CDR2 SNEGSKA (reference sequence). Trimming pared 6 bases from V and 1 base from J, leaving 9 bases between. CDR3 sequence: CSARGSNYGYTF. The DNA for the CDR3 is TGCAGTGCCCGCGGGAGTAACTATGGCTACACCTTC.

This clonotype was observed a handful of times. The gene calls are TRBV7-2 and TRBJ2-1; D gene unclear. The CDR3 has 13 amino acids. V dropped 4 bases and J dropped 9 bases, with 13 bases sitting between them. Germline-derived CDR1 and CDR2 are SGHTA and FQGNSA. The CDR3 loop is CASSSPPSAEQFF. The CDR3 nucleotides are TGTGCCAGCAGCTCTCCCCCCTCTGCTGAGCAGTTCTTC.

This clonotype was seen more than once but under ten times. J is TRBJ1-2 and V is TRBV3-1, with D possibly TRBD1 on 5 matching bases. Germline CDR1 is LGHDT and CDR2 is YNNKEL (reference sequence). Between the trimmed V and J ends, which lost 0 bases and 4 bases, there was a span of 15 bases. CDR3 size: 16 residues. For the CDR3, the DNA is TGTGCCAGCAGCCAAGATCGGCTTGGAGACAGCTATGGCTACACCTTC. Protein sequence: CASSQDRLGDSYGYTF.

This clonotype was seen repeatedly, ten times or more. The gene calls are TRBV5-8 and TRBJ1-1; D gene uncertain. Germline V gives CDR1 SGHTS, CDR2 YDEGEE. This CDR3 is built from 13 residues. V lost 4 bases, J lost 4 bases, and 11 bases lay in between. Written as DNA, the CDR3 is TGTGCCAGCAGCCATGGGGTGGTCACTGAAGCTTTCTTT. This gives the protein CASSHGVVTEAFF.

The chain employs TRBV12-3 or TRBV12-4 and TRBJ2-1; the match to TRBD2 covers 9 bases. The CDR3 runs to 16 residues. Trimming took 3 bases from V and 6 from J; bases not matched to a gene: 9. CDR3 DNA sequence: TGTGCCAGCAGTTTTGTAGGCGGGGGGGCAGCCAATGAGCAGTTCTTC. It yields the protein CASSFVGGGAANEQFF.

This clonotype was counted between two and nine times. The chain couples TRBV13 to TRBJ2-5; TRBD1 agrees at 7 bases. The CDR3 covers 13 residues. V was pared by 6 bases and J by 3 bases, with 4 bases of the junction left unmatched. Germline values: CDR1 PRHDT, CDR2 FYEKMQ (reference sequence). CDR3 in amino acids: CASRTGTEETQYF. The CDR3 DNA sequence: TGTGCCAGCAGAACCGGGACAGAAGAGACCCAGTACTTC.

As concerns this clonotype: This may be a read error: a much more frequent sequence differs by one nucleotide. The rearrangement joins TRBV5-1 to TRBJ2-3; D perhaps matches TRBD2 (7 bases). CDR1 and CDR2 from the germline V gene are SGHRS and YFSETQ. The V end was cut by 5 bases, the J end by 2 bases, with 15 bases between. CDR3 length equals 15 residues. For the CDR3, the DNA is TGCGCCAGCAGATGGGGGGGCCGGGACACAGATACGCAGTATTTT. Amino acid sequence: CASRWGGRDTDTQYF.

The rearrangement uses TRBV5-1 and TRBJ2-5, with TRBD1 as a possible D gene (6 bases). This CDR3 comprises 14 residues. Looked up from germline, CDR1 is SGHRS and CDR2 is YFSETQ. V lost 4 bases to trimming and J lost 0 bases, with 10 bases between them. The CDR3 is CASSERQDQETQYF. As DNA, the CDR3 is TGCGCCAGCAGCGAGAGACAGGACCAAGAGACCCAGTACTTC.

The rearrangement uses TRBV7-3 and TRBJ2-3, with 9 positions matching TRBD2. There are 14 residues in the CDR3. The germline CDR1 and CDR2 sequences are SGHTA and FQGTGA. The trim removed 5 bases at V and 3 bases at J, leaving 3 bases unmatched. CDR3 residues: CASSIAGVTDTQYF. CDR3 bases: TGTGCCAGCAGCATAGCGGGAGTTACAGATACGCAGTATTTT.

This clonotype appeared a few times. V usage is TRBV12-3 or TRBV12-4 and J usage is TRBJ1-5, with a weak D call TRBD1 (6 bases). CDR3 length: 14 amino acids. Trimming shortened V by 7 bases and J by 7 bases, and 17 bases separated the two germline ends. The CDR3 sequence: CASTNRDPIQPQHF. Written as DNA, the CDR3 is TGTGCCAGCACCAACAGGGATCCGATCCAGCCCCAGCATTTT.